One and the same sample provided the 18 T cell receptor beta chains below, sequenced in a study of blood T cell repertoires in COVID-19. This table comes from immunoSEQ multiplex PCR, and its TCRdb copy is limited to in-frame clones, with some not included. The sample records more than 25,000 clones, 65% to 90% being singletons. The sequencing input was peripheral blood. The receptors stem from a human donor in a cohort sampled during active COVID-19.

In DNA, the CDR3 is TGTGCCAGCAGCCAAGATAGGGTAGCGGGGGGGCCGAATACGCAGTATTTT. It is translated as CASSQDRVAGGPNTQYF. This chain uses TRBV3-1 (or the pseudogene TRBV3-2) with TRBJ2-3; 11 bases are a match to TRBD2. Trimming cost V 0 bases and J 7 bases; bases outside gene matches: 9. This CDR3 contains 17 residues. Germline V gives CDR1 LGHDT, CDR2 YNNKEL (reference sequence).

The chain carries TRBV7-2 and TRBJ2-3; 8 positions agree with TRBD2. In germline, CDR1 is SGHTA, CDR2 FQGNSA. The junction had 7 bases not matched to a gene; V was cut back by 5 bases and J by 6 bases. The CDR3 extends over 14 amino acids. DNA for the CDR3: TGTGCCAGCAGCCCCCCAGCGGGGGCGGATACGCAGTATTTT. It codes for CASSPPAGADTQYF.

This sequence joins TRBV5-1 and TRBJ2-1; 12 bases agree with TRBD2. Germline V CDR1 and CDR2: SGHRS, YFSETQ. V lost 0 bases and J lost 3; bases outside the gene matches: 1. The CDR3 spans 16 residues. CDR3: CASSLGGLAGYNEQFF. The CDR3 nucleotides read TGCGCCAGCAGCTTGGGGGGACTAGCGGGCTACAATGAGCAGTTCTTC.

This chain joins TRBV10-3 and TRBJ2-3; maybe TRBD2 (5 bases). This CDR3 is 15 amino acids long. Trimming took 3 bases from V and 0 from J, leaving 10 bases between them. Germline values: CDR1 ENHRY, CDR2 SYGVKD. CDR3 amino acids: CAISDSRTSTDTQYF. The CDR3 DNA is TGTGCCATCAGTGATTCGCGGACTAGCACAGATACGCAGTATTTT.

J is TRBJ1-3 and V is TRBV7-8; a weak D match, TRBD1 (5 bases). The CDR3 is 15 residues long. CDR1 and CDR2 (germline): SGHVS, FQNEAQ. Trimming pared 1 base from V and 0 bases from J, leaving 7 bases between. DNA of the CDR3: TGTGCCAGCAGCTTAGGCGGGACCTCTGGAAACACCATATATTTT. It encodes CASSLGGTSGNTIYF.

This clone has more than one count but fewer than ten. This chain uses TRBV7-9 with TRBJ1-4; D unresolved. From germline, CDR1 is SEHNR and CDR2 FQNEAQ (reference sequence). The CDR3 extends over 17 amino acids. Trimming pared 0 bases from V and 3 bases from J, leaving 14 bases between. The CDR3 DNA reads TGTGCCAGCAGCTTAGCGCGTTTTCCAGGTCCTAATGAAAAACTGTTTTTT. It specifies CASSLARFPGPNEKLFF.

J is TRBJ1-4 and V is TRBV7-2, with a possible D match to TRBD1 (6 bases). Germline V gene data show CDR1 as SGHTA and CDR2 as FQGNSA. The CDR3 is 16 residues long. V was pared by 1 base and J by 5 bases, with 14 bases between. Here the CDR3 reads CASSLEEARGNEKLFF. CDR3 DNA: TGTGCCAGCAGCTTAGAAGAGGCCAGGGGAAATGAAAAACTGTTTTTT.

This clone has at least ten counts. The rearrangement links TRBV5-1 to TRBJ1-1; D perhaps matches TRBD1 (6 bases). V was shortened by 4 bases and J by 1 base, with 23 bases between the two germline ends. Germline CDR1 reads SGHRS; CDR2 reads YFSETQ. The CDR3 runs to 18 residues. The CDR3 DNA follows: TGCGCCAGCAGCCTGGGAAGTCCCACCGGGACAAGGAACACTGAAGCTTTCTTT. It specifies CASSLGSPTGTRNTEAFF. Looking up the rest from reference TRBV5-1 and TRBJ1-1 gives the full variable domain: KAGVTQTPRYLIKTRGQQVTLSCSPISGHRSVSWYQQTPGQGLQFLFEYFSETQRNKGNFPGRFSGRQFSNSRSEMNVSTLELGDSALYLCASSLGSPTGTRNTEAFFGQGTRLTVV.

This clone is classed as large. This chain joins TRBV28 and TRBJ1-1; D is ambiguous. The CDR3 spans 15 residues. Germline V lookup: CDR1 MDHEN, CDR2 SYDVKM. V lost 4 bases, J lost 3 bases, and 15 bases lay in between. The CDR3: CASSSPSGRDTEAFF. The CDR3 DNA reads as TGTGCCAGCAGTTCACCCTCGGGGAGGGACACTGAAGCTTTCTTT.

The J gene is TRBJ1-2, the V gene TRBV5-1, with D possibly being TRBD1 (6 bases). CDR1 and CDR2 from the germline V gene are SGHRS and YFSETQ. This CDR3 is 14 amino acids long. V was pared by 0 bases and J by 6 bases, with 12 bases between. The CDR3 sequence: CASSLAQQGNGYTF. The CDR3 coding sequence is TGCGCCAGCAGCTTGGCCCAACAGGGAAATGGCTACACCTTC.

The genes are TRBV28 and TRBJ2-3; TRBD2 matches 9 bases. After removal of 5 bases from V and 6 bases from J, the junction contained 6 bases not matched to a gene. The CDR3 sequence is 14 residues long. From germline, CDR1 is MDHEN and CDR2 SYDVKM. The CDR3 sequence is CASSLLAGSDTQYF. Written as DNA, the CDR3 is TGTGCCAGCAGTCTTCTAGCGGGGTCGGATACGCAGTATTTT.

This clone was observed once. The V call is TRBV5-1, the J call TRBJ1-1; a weak D match, TRBD1 (6 bases). Trimming stripped 2 bases from V and 1 base from J, with 9 bases between. This CDR3 comprises 14 residues. Germline CDR1 reads SGHRS; CDR2 reads YFSETQ. DNA of the CDR3: TGCGCCAGCAGCTTACAGGGAACGAACACTGAAGCTTTCTTT. Amino acid sequence: CASSLQGTNTEAFF. Looking up the rest from reference TRBV5-1 and TRBJ1-1 gives the full variable domain: KAGVTQTPRYLIKTRGQQVTLSCSPISGHRSVSWYQQTPGQGLQFLFEYFSETQRNKGNFPGRFSGRQFSNSRSEMNVSTLELGDSALYLCASSLQGTNTEAFFGQGTRLTVV.

V and J are TRBV5-4 and TRBJ1-6; 8 nucleotides match TRBD1. The CDR3 loop spans 14 amino acids. CDR1 is SGHNT, CDR2 YYREEE, per germline (reference sequence). With 3 bases clipped from V and 9 bases from J, the junction kept 5 bases outside the gene matches. CDR3 sequence: CASSSRGQGSPLHF. As DNA, the CDR3 is TGTGCCAGCAGCTCCAGGGGGCAGGGTTCACCCCTCCACTTT.

The sample holds a few counts of this clone. The J gene is TRBJ1-2, the V gene TRBV27, with D possibly TRBD1 on 5 matching bases. V lost 5 bases and J 0 bases, leaving 13 bases between the germline ends. In germline, CDR1 is MNHEY, CDR2 SMNVEV (reference sequence). This CDR3 spans 15 amino acids. The CDR3 loop reads CASSRRDAANYGYTF. CDR3 bases: TGTGCCAGCAGTAGGCGGGACGCAGCTAACTATGGCTACACCTTC.

This clone was observed a few times. The chain has TRBV6-6 and TRBJ1-2; D is possibly TRBD1 (5 bases). The V gene's germline CDR1 is MNHNY and CDR2 SVGAGI (reference sequence). The germline V and J ends were trimmed by 7 bases and 2 bases, with 8 bases remaining between them. The CDR3 consists of 12 residues. This CDR3 is CASNGGNYGYTF. The CDR3 region has the DNA TGTGCCAGCAATGGGGGGAACTATGGCTACACCTTC.

J is TRBJ1-5 and V is TRBV19; 7 nucleotides line up with TRBD1. V lost 2 bases and J lost 4; bases outside the gene matches: 14. The V gene's germline CDR1 is LNHDA and CDR2 SQIVND (reference sequence). The CDR3 loop spans 18 amino acids. This CDR3 is CASSIRGQIMNPNQPQHF. The DNA of the CDR3 is TGTGCCAGTAGTATACGGGGACAGATAATGAATCCGAATCAGCCCCAGCATTTT.

The rearrangement links TRBV30 to TRBJ1-4; TRBD1 agrees at 10 bases. Looked up from germline, CDR1 is GTSNPN and CDR2 is SVGIG (reference sequence). This CDR3 is built from 14 residues. Unmatched junction bases numbered 12, after V lost 7 bases and J lost 10 bases. The CDR3 bases are TGTGCCTCTGGGACAGGGGACCGGTGGGGAAAACTGTTTTTT. It codes for CASGTGDRWGKLFF.

This chain joins TRBV5-1 and TRBJ1-1, with TRBD1 matching 8 bases. Per germline, CDR1 SGHRS and CDR2 YFSETQ. The CDR3 consists of 17 residues. The V and J ends lost 0 bases and 2 bases, in that order; junction bases with no gene match: 9. The CDR3 sequence: CASSLDRGAALNTEAFF. The DNA of the CDR3 is TGCGCCAGCAGCTTGGACAGGGGGGCGGCCCTTAACACTGAAGCTTTCTTT.